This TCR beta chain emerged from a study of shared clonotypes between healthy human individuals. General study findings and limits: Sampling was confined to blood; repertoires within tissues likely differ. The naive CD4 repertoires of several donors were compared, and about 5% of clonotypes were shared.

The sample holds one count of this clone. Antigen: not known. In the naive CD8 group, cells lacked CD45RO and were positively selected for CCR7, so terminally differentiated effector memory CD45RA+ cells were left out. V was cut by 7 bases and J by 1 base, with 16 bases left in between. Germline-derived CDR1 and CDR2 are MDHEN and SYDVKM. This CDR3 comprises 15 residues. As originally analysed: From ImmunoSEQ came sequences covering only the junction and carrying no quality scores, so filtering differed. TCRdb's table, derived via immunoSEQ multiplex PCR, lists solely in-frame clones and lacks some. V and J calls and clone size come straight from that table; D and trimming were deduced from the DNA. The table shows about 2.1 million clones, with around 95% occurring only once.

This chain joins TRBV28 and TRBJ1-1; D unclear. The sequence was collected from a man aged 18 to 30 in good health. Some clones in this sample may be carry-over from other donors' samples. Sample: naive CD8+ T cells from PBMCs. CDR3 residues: CASIIPDGSNTEAFF. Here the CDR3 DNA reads TGTGCCAGCATCATCCCGGACGGATCGAACACTGAAGCTTTCTTT.